These T cell receptor beta chains were read from a single sample in a study of blood T cell repertoires in COVID-19. Assay used: immunoSEQ multiplex PCR; TCRdb lists only in-frame clones, some missing. Of around 190,000 clones listed, 75% to 85% are singletons. Sequencing was performed on peripheral blood. The source is a man between 60 and 75 years old with acute or convalescent COVID-19. Each CDR3 is given with its conserved first and last residue. Each record gives: J gene, clone size, D gene, V gene, CDR3 protein, CDR3 DNA. D genes are given only for firm matches. Part of the rows lack a size; the others show once, few, many or a class for expanded clones.

TRBJ1-2 - - TRBV5-1 CASSRDTHGYTF TGCGCCAGCAGCAGGGACACCCATGGCTACACCTTC
TRBJ1-6 - TRBD1 TRBV4-1 CASSSRQGNNSPLHF TGCGCCAGCAGCTCCCGACAGGGTAATAATTCACCCCTCCACTTT
TRBJ1-1 once - TRBV5-6 CASSSGRATEAFF TGTGCCAGCAGCTCAGGGAGGGCCACTGAAGCTTTCTTT
TRBJ1-4 - - TRBV15 CATSRVRGGREKLFF TGTGCCACCAGCAGAGTGCGGGGCGGAAGGGAAAAACTGTTTTTT
TRBJ2-5 - - TRBV29-1 CSVVPRSGETQYF TGCAGCGTTGTCCCCCGCTCGGGAGAGACCCAGTACTTC
TRBJ1-6 - TRBD1 TRBV2 CASRDRASSGNSPLHF TGTGCCAGCAGGGACAGGGCGAGCTCGGGCAATTCACCCCTCCACTTT
TRBJ2-1 - TRBD2 TRBV30 CAWSRLAAYNEQFF TGTGCCTGGAGTCGACTAGCGGCATACAATGAGCAGTTCTTC
TRBJ2-5 once TRBD2 TRBV4-3 CASSQVGGMGETQYF TGCGCCAGCAGCCAAGTGGGGGGGATGGGGGAGACCCAGTACTTC
TRBJ2-1 few TRBD2 TRBV9 CASSVGGLAGVARNEQFF TGTGCCAGCAGCGTAGGTGGACTAGCGGGAGTAGCTCGAAATGAGCAGTTCTTC
TRBJ1-4 - - TRBV6-2/TRBV6-3 CASSSFPSTNEKLFF TGTGCCAGCAGCTCCTTTCCTTCAACTAATGAAAAACTGTTTTTT
TRBJ1-5 - TRBD1 TRBV27 CASSGDRFQPQHF TGTGCCAGCAGTGGGGACAGGTTCCAGCCCCAGCATTTT
TRBJ2-3 once - TRBV10-1 CASSEATGGTDTQYF TGCGCCAGCAGTGAGGCCACGGGGGGCACAGATACGCAGTATTTT
TRBJ2-1 - TRBD2 TRBV18 CASSPSGRAYNEQFF TGTGCCAGCTCACCCAGCGGGAGGGCCTACAATGAGCAGTTCTTC
TRBJ2-7 - - TRBV3-1/TRBV3-2 CASSLGQGTPYEQYF TGTGCCAGCAGCCTTGGGCAGGGGACCCCTTACGAGCAGTACTTC
TRBJ2-1 - TRBD2 TRBV4-1 CASRRTSGGVYNEQFF TGCGCCAGCAGACGCACTAGCGGGGGGGTTTACAATGAGCAGTTCTTC
TRBJ1-4 few TRBD1 TRBV3-1/TRBV3-2 CASSRGPTEPYRDRSGKLFF TGTGCCAGCAGCAGGGGTCCCACCGAACCCTACAGGGACAGGTCGGGGAAACTGTTTTTT
TRBJ2-5 - - TRBV7-9 CASSLGGLQETQYF TGTGCCAGCAGCTTAGGGGGCCTCCAAGAGACCCAGTACTTC
TRBJ2-3 once - TRBV18 CASSPITGTDTQYF TGTGCCAGCTCACCAATCACAGGCACAGATACGCAGTATTTT
TRBJ2-3 - - TRBV5-1 CASSLGQSTDTQYF TGCGCCAGCAGCTTGGGACAGAGCACAGATACGCAGTATTTT
TRBJ2-1 - TRBD2 TRBV25-1 CASSVTGTSYGFF TGTGCCAGCAGTGTGACCGGGACTAGTTATGGTTTCTTC
TRBJ1-4 once TRBD1 TRBV19 CASRDDRGHATNEKLFF TGTGCCAGTAGGGACGACAGGGGGCATGCAACTAATGAAAAACTGTTTTTT
TRBJ1-3 - - TRBV5-1 CASSKDSLSSGNTIYF TGCGCCAGCAGCAAGGACAGTCTTTCCTCTGGAAACACCATATATTTT
TRBJ2-6 - - TRBV2 CASNQVLHSGANVLTF TGTGCCAGCAACCAGGTCTTACACTCTGGGGCCAACGTCCTGACTTTC
TRBJ2-1 - TRBD2 TRBV9 CASSAPGGVAGYSYNEQFF TGTGCCAGCAGCGCCCCCGGCGGAGTAGCGGGATACTCCTACAATGAGCAGTTCTTC
TRBJ1-1 - - TRBV2 CASSEARGAQLAAFF TGTGCCAGCAGTGAAGCTCGCGGGGCCCAGCTAGCAGCTTTCTTT
TRBJ1-5 - TRBD1 TRBV15 CATSRGGQGELIEPQHF TGTGCCACCAGCAGAGGGGGCCAGGGGGAACTCATCGAGCCCCAGCATTTT
TRBJ1-1 - - TRBV10-3 CAIRTDSNTEAFF TGTGCCATCAGGACGGACAGTAACACTGAAGCTTTCTTT
TRBJ2-1 - TRBD2 TRBV4-2 CASSRRLAGESYNEQFF TGTGCCAGCAGCCGCAGACTAGCGGGGGAGTCCTACAATGAGCAGTTCTTC
TRBJ1-1 - - TRBV7-9 CASSLSQIAEAFF TGTGCCAGCAGCTTAAGTCAGATAGCCGAAGCTTTCTTT
TRBJ2-7 - - TRBV6-6 CASSYSGGPYEQYF TGTGCCAGCAGTTACTCGGGGGGGCCCTACGAGCAGTACTTC
TRBJ1-6 - - TRBV6-1 CASSQDRSSYNSPLHF TGTGCCAGCAGTCAAGACAGAAGCTCCTATAATTCACCCCTCCACTTT
TRBJ1-3 once TRBD1 TRBV7-8 CASSLEGGGGNTIYF TGTGCCAGCAGCTTAGAAGGGGGCGGCGGAAACACCATATATTTT
TRBJ2-3 - TRBD1 TRBV5-1 CASLRDRFATDTQYF TGCGCCAGCCTCCGGGACAGGTTTGCGACAGATACGCAGTATTTT
TRBJ2-7 - - TRBV2 CASNNREGPYEQYF TGTGCCAGCAACAACAGGGAGGGACCCTACGAGCAGTACTTC
TRBJ1-2 - - TRBV24-1 CATGGTDRDGYTF TGTGCCACCGGCGGGACCGATAGGGATGGCTACACCTTC
TRBJ1-1 - - TRBV7-2 CASSFSWNTEAFF TGTGCCAGCAGCTTCTCCTGGAACACTGAAGCTTTCTTT
TRBJ2-1 - TRBD1 TRBV24-1 CATSGGQASYNEQFF TGTGCCACCAGTGGGGGACAGGCCTCCTACAATGAGCAGTTCTTC
TRBJ1-3 - - TRBV20-1 CSASPGAGNTIYF TGCAGTGCTAGTCCAGGGGCTGGAAACACCATATATTTT
TRBJ2-7 - TRBD1 TRBV5-1 CASSTNPGQDVEQYF TGCGCCAGCAGCACAAACCCGGGACAGGATGTCGAGCAGTACTTC
TRBJ1-2 - - TRBV12-1 CASRSGAAQGYGYTF TGTGCCAGCAGGAGTGGGGCAGCCCAGGGCTATGGCTACACCTTC
TRBJ1-4 - TRBD1 TRBV6-6 CASSLLGGTENEKLFF TGTGCCAGCAGCCTACTTGGAGGGACAGAAAATGAAAAACTGTTTTTT
TRBJ1-1 once - TRBV7-6 CASSLNRASDTEAFF TGTGCCAGCAGCCTTAACAGAGCCAGTGACACTGAAGCTTTCTTT
TRBJ2-3 once - TRBV2 CASSNTGSPTQYF TGTGCCAGCAGCAACACAGGGTCCCCCACGCAGTATTTT
TRBJ2-1 few TRBD2 TRBV5-1 CASSLRTSGEQGEQFF TGCGCCAGCAGCTTACGGACTAGCGGGGAACAGGGTGAGCAGTTCTTC
TRBJ2-1 - TRBD2 TRBV27 CASSQTSAVYNEQFF TGTGCCAGCAGTCAGACTAGCGCGGTCTACAATGAGCAGTTCTTC
TRBJ2-7 - TRBD1 TRBV29-1 CSVAGQGLYEQYF TGCAGCGTTGCGGGACAGGGACTCTACGAGCAGTACTTC
TRBJ2-1 - - TRBV9 CASSVAAASYNEQFF TGTGCCAGCAGCGTAGCAGCGGCCTCCTACAATGAGCAGTTCTTC
TRBJ1-3 - - TRBV9 CASSATGSGNTIYF TGTGCCAGCAGCGCGACAGGTTCTGGAAACACCATATATTTT
TRBJ2-3 - - TRBV5-1 CASSEQGSDTQYF TGCGCCAGCAGCGAGCAGGGGTCAGATACGCAGTATTTT